Following are 5 T cell receptor beta chains from one sample sequenced in a study of spatial heterogeneity in lung cancer (dated by TCRdb to between 2017 and 2020). Library preparation used 5' RACE. Sequencing used a NextSeq 500. The raw public data were reprocessed by TCRdb itself: fastp quality trimming at Q25, MiXCR clonotype calling, in-frame beta chains only. Each entry merges the rows of one CDR3 protein and shows their most common DNA and genes. The sample table contains about 6,100 distinct CDR3 sequences; only one count was recorded for approximately 13% of them. 16% of the sample rests with the top ten. The sample's time point label is to be understood as: sample taken at primary tumor resection. The specimen comprised lung tissue, sampled at surgery. Receptors originate from a human donor with early-stage non-small cell lung cancer.

This clonotype has ten or more counts. For a library built for alpha chains, this beta chain is a stray read; little rests on its size. This sequence joins TRBV20-1 and TRBJ1-5, with D possibly TRBD1 on 5 matching bases. There are 15 residues in the CDR3. Germline V gives CDR1 DFQATT, CDR2 SNEGSKA (reference sequence). V gave up 3 bases and J gave up 3 bases, with 15 bases separating them. CDR3: CSARPGPFNNQPQHF. The CDR3 coding sequence is TGCAGTGCTAGGCCGGGACCGTTTAACAATCAGCCCCAGCATTTT.

Details on this clonotype: This beta chain slipped into a library made for alpha chains as a stray read, so its size is not meaningful. The chain combines TRBV4-1 with TRBJ2-7, with a tentative D call TRBD1 (6 bases). The CDR3 length is 15 residues. CDR1 is MGHRA, CDR2 YSYEKL, per germline. The V gene lost 4 bases and the J gene lost 2 bases, with 15 bases spanning the gap. Here the CDR3 DNA reads TGCGCCAGCAGCCCGGACTCAAGGGGGACCTACGAGCAGTACTTC. Translation gives CASSPDSRGTYEQYF.

Of note for this clonotype: This beta chain slipped into a library made for alpha chains as a stray read, so its size is not meaningful. The chain carries TRBV7-3 and TRBJ1-1, with D possibly TRBD1 on 6 matching bases. V dropped 5 bases and J dropped 3 bases, with 13 bases sitting between them. Germline V gives CDR1 SGHTA, CDR2 FQGTGA. CDR3 length: 14 residues. The chain's CDR3 is CASSQGIFDTEAFF. In DNA form, the CDR3 reads TGTGCCAGCAGCCAGGGGATTTTTGACACTGAAGCTTTCTTT.

This clonotype was recorded at least ten times. With the library built for alpha chains, this beta chain is off target and its frequency is not meaningful. The chain uses TRBV6-6 and TRBJ1-5; 7 bases line up with TRBD1. Per the germline V gene, CDR1 is MNHNY and CDR2 is SVGAGI (reference sequence). The CDR3 contains 15 residues. J gave up 3 bases and V 6 bases, and 8 bases lay outside the gene matches. Written as DNA, the CDR3 is TGTGCCAGCAGCATAGGGGGCGAGAACAATCAGCCCCAGCATTTT. It translates to CASSIGGENNQPQHF.

On this clonotype itself: The size of this beta chain means little, since it is a stray read in a library made for alpha chains. This chain links TRBV25-1 with TRBJ1-1; 7 bases agree with TRBD1. V shed 11 bases, J shed 0 bases, and the junction held 15 bases outside the gene matches. The CDR3 runs 16 residues. CDR1 and CDR2 from the germline V gene are MGHDK and SYGVNS. CDR3 sequence (DNA): TGTGCCTTCGGAGAGGGGGCGGAATGGGTGAACACTGAAGCTTTCTTT. This encodes CAFGEGAEWVNTEAFF.